The 15 T cell receptor beta chains presented below share a single source sample, sequenced in a study of blood T cell repertoires in COVID-19. Sequenced by immunoSEQ multiplex PCR; TCRdb stores in-frame clones only, minus some. The sample carries fewer than 130,000 clones, 60% to 80% recorded once. The sequencing sample was made of peripheral blood. These receptors originate from a woman older than 75 with active or convalescent COVID-19.

J is TRBJ1-2 and V is TRBV10-3, with D tentatively TRBD1 (6 bases). This CDR3 has 13 amino acids. Germline CDR1 reads ENHRY; CDR2 reads SYGVKD. Trimming left V 6 bases short and J 4 bases short, with 12 bases between. In DNA form, the CDR3 reads TGTGCCATCAGATACGGGACATCCTATGGCTACACCTTC. It is translated as CAIRYGTSYGYTF.

This clone appeared a single time. CDR3 sequence reads: CASSLVPVRGTGELFF. In nucleotides, the CDR3 is TGTGCCAGCAGCTTAGTCCCAGTTCGTGGCACCGGGGAGCTGTTTTTT. The chain has TRBV11-2 and TRBJ2-2; D is uncertain. This CDR3 is built from 16 residues. Germline V lookup: CDR1 SGHAT, CDR2 FQNNGV. Trimming took off 1 base at V and 4 bases at J, with 13 bases between the two ends.

V is TRBV11-2 and J is TRBJ2-3; D is possibly TRBD2 (5 bases). The CDR3 runs to 14 residues. Between the trimmed V and J ends, which lost 1 base and 4 bases, there was a span of 9 bases. CDR1 and CDR2 (germline): SGHAT, FQNNGV. CDR3 region: CASSLGTSSDTQYF. The CDR3, as DNA: TGTGCCAGCAGCTTAGGGACTTCCTCAGATACGCAGTATTTT.

The chain has TRBV5-1 and TRBJ1-1, with 12 nucleotides matching TRBD1. V trimming: 4 bases; J trimming: 2 bases; junction bases outside the gene matches: 12. Germline values: CDR1 SGHRS, CDR2 YFSETQ. The CDR3 spans 18 residues. CDR3 sequence: CASSHPGQGAISNTEAFF. The CDR3, as DNA: TGCGCCAGCAGCCATCCGGGACAGGGGGCGATCTCTAACACTGAAGCTTTCTTT. Combining the CDR3 with reference TRBV5-1 and TRBJ1-1 gives the whole variable domain KAGVTQTPRYLIKTRGQQVTLSCSPISGHRSVSWYQQTPGQGLQFLFEYFSETQRNKGNFPGRFSGRQFSNSRSEMNVSTLELGDSALYLCASSHPGQGAISNTEAFFGQGTRLTVV.

The CDR3 loop reads CASSLARTGGEAFF. CDR3 DNA sequence: TGTGCCAGCAGCTTAGCACGGACAGGGGGCGAAGCTTTCTTT. The chain recombines TRBV7-9 with TRBJ1-1; 11 bases match TRBD1. This CDR3 contains 14 residues. J gave up 8 bases and V 0 bases, and 2 bases lay outside the gene matches. Germline V gene lookup returns CDR1 SEHNR and CDR2 FQNEAQ (reference sequence).

V gene TRBV4-1 combines with J gene TRBJ2-7; TRBD2 matches at 13 bases. The CDR3 extends over 15 amino acids. V trimming: 4 bases; J trimming: 6 bases; junction bases outside the gene matches: 6. Germline CDR1 and CDR2: MGHRA and YSYEKL. The CDR3 DNA follows: TGCGCCAGCAGCCGCCGACTAGCGGGAGGCTCCGAGCAGTACTTC. The encoded protein is CASSRRLAGGSEQYF.

This chain joins TRBV6-1 and TRBJ2-5; a possible D gene is TRBD1 (6 bases). There are 18 residues in the CDR3. CDR1 MNHNS and CDR2 SASEGT come from the germline V gene. V lost 8 bases, J lost 2 bases, and 27 bases lay in between. Written as DNA, the CDR3 is TGTGCCAGCCGTGCGGCCGCCTACAGGGTTGAATTACAAGAGACCCAGTACTTC. This encodes CASRAAAYRVELQETQYF.

This clone was recorded at least ten times. The V and J genes are TRBV2 and TRBJ2-7; D uncertain. This CDR3 comprises 13 residues. The V gene's germline CDR1 is SNHLY and CDR2 FYNNEI. The V gene lost 3 bases and the J gene lost 3 bases, with 9 bases spanning the gap. The CDR3 DNA follows: TGTGCCAGCAGTGAGGCCGATATCTACGAGCAGTACTTC. As protein: CASSEADIYEQYF. The entire variable domain, with the rest obtained from reference TRBV2 and TRBJ2-7, is as follows: EPEVTQTPSHQVTQMGQEVILRCVPISNHLYFYWYRQILGQKVEFLVSFYNNEISEKSEIFDDQFSVERPDGSNFTLKIRSTKLEDSAMYFCASSEADIYEQYFGPGTRLTVT.

The J gene is TRBJ2-3, the V gene TRBV9; TRBD1 matches 7 bases. The CDR3 is made up of 15 amino acids. Germline assignment: CDR1 SGDLS and CDR2 YYNGEE. With 0 bases clipped from V and 2 bases from J, the junction kept 3 bases outside the gene matches. CDR3: CASSVAQGYTDTQYF. CDR3 nucleotide sequence: TGTGCCAGCAGCGTAGCACAGGGGTACACAGATACGCAGTATTTT.

This clone was counted between two and nine times. The V call is TRBV9, the J call TRBJ2-1; 8 nucleotides agree with TRBD2. V shed 4 bases and J 12 bases; nucleotides not matched to a gene: 12. Per the germline V gene, CDR1 is SGDLS and CDR2 is YYNGEE. The CDR3 totals 14 residues. In DNA, the CDR3 is TGTGCCAGCAGCCCACGAGGGTTAGCGGGGATGCAGTTCTTC. This sequence encodes CASSPRGLAGMQFF. Filled out from reference TRBV9 and TRBJ2-1, the complete variable domain reads DSGVTQTPKHLITATGQRVTLRCSPRSGDLSVYWYQQSLDQGLQFLIQYYNGEERAKGNILERFSAQQFPDLHSELNLSSLELGDSALYFCASSPRGLAGMQFFGPGTRLTVL.

This clone has at least ten counts. This sequence joins TRBV5-1 and TRBJ1-2; 8 nucleotides match TRBD1. The CDR3 loop spans 15 amino acids. V shed 3 bases and J 4 bases; nucleotides not matched to a gene: 8. CDR1 is SGHRS, CDR2 YFSETQ, per germline. The CDR3 spells CASSSGQVFGYGYTF. The CDR3, as DNA: TGCGCCAGCAGCTCGGGACAGGTTTTTGGCTATGGCTACACCTTC.

This clone was picked up a small number of times. This rearrangement joins TRBV28 to TRBJ2-6; 8 nucleotides align to TRBD1. Germline V gene data show CDR1 as MDHEN and CDR2 as SYDVKM. The CDR3 runs 17 residues. J gave up 0 bases and V 6 bases, and 7 bases lay outside the gene matches. The CDR3 region is CASRGTGGYSGANVLTF. CDR3 nucleotide sequence: TGTGCCAGCAGAGGGACAGGTGGCTACTCTGGGGCCAACGTCCTGACTTTC.

The chain couples TRBV10-2 to TRBJ2-3; D is possibly TRBD2 (6 bases). V gave up 9 bases and J gave up 6 bases, with 22 bases separating them. Germline loops: CDR1 WSHSY, CDR2 SAAADI. The CDR3 covers 15 residues. CDR3 bases: TGCGCCAGTGGTGATCGTGTGGCTAGCGTGGATACGCAGTATTTT. Protein: CASGDRVASVDTQYF.

The rearrangement uses TRBV9 and TRBJ2-5; D may be TRBD1 (6 bases). V lost 4 bases and J lost 1, with 14 bases in between. Looked up from germline, CDR1 is SGDLS and CDR2 is YYNGEE. This CDR3 comprises 15 residues. The CDR3 reads CASSYTGSFQETQYF. As DNA, the CDR3 is TGTGCCAGCAGCTACACAGGGTCTTTCCAAGAGACCCAGTACTTC.

This clone occurred a few times. The chain uses TRBV15 and TRBJ1-3; 7 bases match TRBD1. CDR1 and CDR2 from the germline V gene are LNHNV and YYDKDF (reference sequence). J gave up 4 bases and V 1 base, and 1 base lay outside the gene matches. This CDR3 has 14 residues. The CDR3 DNA reads as TGTGCCACCAGCAGAGGGGGACAGGGAAACACCATATATTTT. Protein sequence: CATSRGGQGNTIYF.